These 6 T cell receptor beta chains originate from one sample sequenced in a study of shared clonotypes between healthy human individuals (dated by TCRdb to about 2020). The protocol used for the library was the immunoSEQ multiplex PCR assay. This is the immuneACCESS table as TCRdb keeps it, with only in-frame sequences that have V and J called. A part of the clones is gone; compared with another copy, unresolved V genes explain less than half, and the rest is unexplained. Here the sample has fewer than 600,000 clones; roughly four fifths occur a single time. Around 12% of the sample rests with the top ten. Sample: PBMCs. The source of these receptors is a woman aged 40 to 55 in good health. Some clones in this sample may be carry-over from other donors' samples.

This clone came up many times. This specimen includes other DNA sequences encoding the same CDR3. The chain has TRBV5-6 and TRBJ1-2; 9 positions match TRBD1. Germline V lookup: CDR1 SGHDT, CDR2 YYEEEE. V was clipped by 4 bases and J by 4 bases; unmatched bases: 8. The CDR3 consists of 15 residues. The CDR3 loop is CASSPIPTGGYGYTF. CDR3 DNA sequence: TGTGCCAGCAGCCCGATCCCGACAGGGGGCTATGGCTACACCTTC.

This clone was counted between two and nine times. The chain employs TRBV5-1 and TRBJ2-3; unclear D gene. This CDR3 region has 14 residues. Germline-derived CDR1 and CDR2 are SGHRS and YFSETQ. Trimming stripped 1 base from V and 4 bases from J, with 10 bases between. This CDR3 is CASSLTDPSDTQYF. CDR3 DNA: TGCGCCAGCAGCTTGACGGACCCTTCAGATACGCAGTATTTT.

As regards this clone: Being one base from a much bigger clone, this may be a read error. The CDR3 reads CASSDQQGAGGHTF. As DNA, the CDR3 is TGTGCCAGCAGTGATCAACAGGGTGCAGGGGGCCACACCTTC. The genes are TRBV6-1 and TRBJ1-2; TRBD1 aligns across 8 bases. Per the germline V gene, CDR1 is MNHNS and CDR2 is SASEGT. There are 14 residues in the CDR3. With 3 bases clipped from V and 12 bases from J, the junction kept 12 bases outside the gene matches.

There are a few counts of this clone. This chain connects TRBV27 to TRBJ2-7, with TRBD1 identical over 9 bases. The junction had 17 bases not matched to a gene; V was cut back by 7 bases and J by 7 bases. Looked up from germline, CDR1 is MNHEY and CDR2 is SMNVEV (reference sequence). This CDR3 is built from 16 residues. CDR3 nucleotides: TGTGCCAGCACACTTACCGGGACAGGGCAATTAAGAGAGCAGTACTTC. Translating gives CASTLTGTGQLREQYF.

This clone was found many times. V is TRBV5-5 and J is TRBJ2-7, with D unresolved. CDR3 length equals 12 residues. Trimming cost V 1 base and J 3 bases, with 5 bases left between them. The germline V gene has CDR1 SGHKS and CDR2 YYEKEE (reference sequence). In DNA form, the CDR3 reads TGTGCCAGCAGCTTGTTGGGCTACGAGCAGTACTTC. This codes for CASSLLGYEQYF.

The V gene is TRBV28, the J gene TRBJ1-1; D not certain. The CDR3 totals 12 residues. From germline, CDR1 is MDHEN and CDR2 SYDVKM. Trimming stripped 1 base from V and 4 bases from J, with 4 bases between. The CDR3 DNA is TGTGCCAGCAGTTTATCGGGCACTGAAGCTTTCTTT. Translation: CASSLSGTEAFF.